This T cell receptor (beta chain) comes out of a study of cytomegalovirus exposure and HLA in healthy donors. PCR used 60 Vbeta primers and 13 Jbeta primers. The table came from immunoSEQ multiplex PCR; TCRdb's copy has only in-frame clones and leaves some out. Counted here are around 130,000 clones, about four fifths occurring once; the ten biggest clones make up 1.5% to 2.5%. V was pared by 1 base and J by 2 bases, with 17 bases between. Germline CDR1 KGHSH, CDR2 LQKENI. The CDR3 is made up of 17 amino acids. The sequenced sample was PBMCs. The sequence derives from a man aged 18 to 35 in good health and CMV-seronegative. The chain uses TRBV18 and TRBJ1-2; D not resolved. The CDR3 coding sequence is TGTGCCAGCTCACCACGGCGCCAAATAGCGATAAACTATGGCTACACCTTC. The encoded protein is CASSPRRQIAINYGYTF.